What follows describes a single T cell receptor (beta chain). This specimen belongs to a study of blood T cell repertoires in COVID-19. Original methodology: Estimates of nucleated cell counts were drawn from the amplification of reference gene primers. Sequencing was performed with immunoSEQ multiplex PCR; in TCRdb, only in-frame clones are kept and a portion is missing. The DNA gave D and trimming, while V, J and clone size come from that table. The sample holds fewer than 400,000 clones, approximately 86% seen once. The participants were between roughly 18 and 89 years old and came from some 25 US areas. Clinical history reported by participants formed the basis on which cohorts were assigned. The sequencing input was PBMCs or T cells enriched from blood (not recorded which). The TCR sequence derives from a woman under 30 who had recovered from COVID-19.

The CDR3 sequence is CASSSSSYNSPLHF. The CDR3 DNA reads TGTGCCAGCAGCTCCAGCTCCTATAATTCACCCCTCCACTTT. This chain links TRBV7-2 with TRBJ1-6; D not certain. This CDR3 is built from 14 residues. CDR1 is SGHTA and CDR2 is FQGNSA in the germline V gene. The V end was cut by 4 bases, the J end by 0 bases, with 4 bases between.